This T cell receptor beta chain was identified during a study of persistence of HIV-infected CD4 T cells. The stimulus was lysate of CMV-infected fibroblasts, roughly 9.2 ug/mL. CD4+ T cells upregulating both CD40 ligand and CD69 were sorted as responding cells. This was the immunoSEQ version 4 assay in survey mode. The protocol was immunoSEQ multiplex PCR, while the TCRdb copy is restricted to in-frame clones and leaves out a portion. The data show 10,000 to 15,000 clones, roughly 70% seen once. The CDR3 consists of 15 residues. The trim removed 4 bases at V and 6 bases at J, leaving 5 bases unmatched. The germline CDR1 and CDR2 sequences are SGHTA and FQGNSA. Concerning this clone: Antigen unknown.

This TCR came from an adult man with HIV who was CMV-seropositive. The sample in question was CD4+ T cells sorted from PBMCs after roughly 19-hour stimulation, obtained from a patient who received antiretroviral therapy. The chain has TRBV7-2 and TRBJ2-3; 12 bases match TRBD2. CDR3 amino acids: CASSSLAGGPDTQYF. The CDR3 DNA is TGTGCCAGCAGCTCGCTAGCGGGGGGGCCTGATACGCAGTATTTT.